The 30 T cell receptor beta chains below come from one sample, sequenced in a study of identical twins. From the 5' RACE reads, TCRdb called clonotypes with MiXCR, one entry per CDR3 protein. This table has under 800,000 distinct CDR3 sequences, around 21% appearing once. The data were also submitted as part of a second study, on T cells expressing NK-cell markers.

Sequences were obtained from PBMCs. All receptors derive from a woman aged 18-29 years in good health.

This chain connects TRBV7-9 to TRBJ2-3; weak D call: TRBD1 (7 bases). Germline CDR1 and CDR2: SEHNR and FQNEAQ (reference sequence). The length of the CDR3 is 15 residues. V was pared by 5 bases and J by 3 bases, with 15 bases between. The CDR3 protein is CASSQGGGRTDTQYF. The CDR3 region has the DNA TGTGCCAGCAGCCAAGGAGGGGGCCGAACAGATACGCAGTATTTT.

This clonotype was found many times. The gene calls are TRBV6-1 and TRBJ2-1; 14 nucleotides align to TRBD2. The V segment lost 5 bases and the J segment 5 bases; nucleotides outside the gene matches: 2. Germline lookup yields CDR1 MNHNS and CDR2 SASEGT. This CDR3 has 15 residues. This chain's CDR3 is CASSRLAGGHNEQFF. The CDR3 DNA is TGTGCCAGCAGTAGACTAGCGGGGGGGCACAATGAGCAGTTCTTC.

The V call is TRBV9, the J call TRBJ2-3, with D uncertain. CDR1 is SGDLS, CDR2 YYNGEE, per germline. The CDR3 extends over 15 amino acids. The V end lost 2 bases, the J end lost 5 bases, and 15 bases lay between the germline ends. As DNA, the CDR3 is TGTGCCAGCAGCGTCGAGGCTAGTCCGGTAGATACGCAGTATTTT. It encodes CASSVEASPVDTQYF.

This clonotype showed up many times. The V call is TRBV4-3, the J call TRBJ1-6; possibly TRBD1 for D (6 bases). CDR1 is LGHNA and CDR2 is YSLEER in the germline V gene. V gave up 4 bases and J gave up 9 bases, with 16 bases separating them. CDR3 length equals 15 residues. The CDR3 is CASSLRGAASSPLHF. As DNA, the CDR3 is TGCGCCAGCAGCCTCAGGGGAGCGGCTTCTTCACCCCTCCACTTT.

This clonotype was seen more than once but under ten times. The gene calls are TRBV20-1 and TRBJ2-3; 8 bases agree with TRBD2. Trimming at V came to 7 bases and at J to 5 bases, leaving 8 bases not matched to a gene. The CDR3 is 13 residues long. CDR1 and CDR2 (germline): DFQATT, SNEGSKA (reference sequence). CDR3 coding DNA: TGCAGTGTAGGAGCGGGAGCGATAGATACGCAGTATTTT. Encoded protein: CSVGAGAIDTQYF.

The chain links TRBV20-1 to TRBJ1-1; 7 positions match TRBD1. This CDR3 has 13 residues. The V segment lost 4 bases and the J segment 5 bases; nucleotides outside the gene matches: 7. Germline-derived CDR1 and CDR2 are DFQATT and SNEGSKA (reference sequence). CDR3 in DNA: TGCAGTGCTACCCGACAGGGCGGAACTGAAGCTTTCTTT. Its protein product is CSATRQGGTEAFF.

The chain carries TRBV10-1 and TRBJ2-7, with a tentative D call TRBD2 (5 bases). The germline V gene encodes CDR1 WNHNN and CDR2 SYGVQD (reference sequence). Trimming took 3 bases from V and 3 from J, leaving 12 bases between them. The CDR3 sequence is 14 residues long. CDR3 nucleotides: TGCGCCAGCAGTGAAGACGGACGGGGCTACGAGCAGTACTTC. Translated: CASSEDGRGYEQYF.

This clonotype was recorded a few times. DNA of the CDR3: TGTGCCAGCAGCCCAATTTGGGGAGTTCCGTACGAGCAGTACTTC. As protein: CASSPIWGVPYEQYF. This chain links TRBV27 with TRBJ2-7; TRBD2 might be the D (5 bases). CDR3 size: 15 residues. V was shortened by 6 bases and J by 4 bases, with 19 bases between the two germline ends. Looked up from germline, CDR1 is MNHEY and CDR2 is SMNVEV (reference sequence).

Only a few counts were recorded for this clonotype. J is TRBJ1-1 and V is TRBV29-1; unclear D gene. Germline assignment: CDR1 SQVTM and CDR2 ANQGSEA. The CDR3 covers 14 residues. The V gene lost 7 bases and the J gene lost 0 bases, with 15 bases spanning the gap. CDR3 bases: TGCAGCGCCCTAAGACTGGCCGTGAACACTGAAGCTTTCTTT. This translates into CSALRLAVNTEAFF.

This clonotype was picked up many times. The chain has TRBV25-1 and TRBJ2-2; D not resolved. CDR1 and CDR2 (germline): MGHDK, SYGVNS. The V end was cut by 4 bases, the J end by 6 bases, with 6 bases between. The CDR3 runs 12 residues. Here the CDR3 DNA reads TGTGCCAGCAGTGTTCGGCCCGGGGAGCTGTTTTTT. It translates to CASSVRPGELFF.

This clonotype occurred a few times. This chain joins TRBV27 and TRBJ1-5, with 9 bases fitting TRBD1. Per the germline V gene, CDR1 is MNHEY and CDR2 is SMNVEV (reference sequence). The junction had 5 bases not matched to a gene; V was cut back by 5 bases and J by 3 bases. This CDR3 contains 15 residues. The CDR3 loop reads CASSTGTGTNQPQHF. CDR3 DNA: TGTGCCAGCAGTACCGGGACAGGGACCAATCAGCCCCAGCATTTT.

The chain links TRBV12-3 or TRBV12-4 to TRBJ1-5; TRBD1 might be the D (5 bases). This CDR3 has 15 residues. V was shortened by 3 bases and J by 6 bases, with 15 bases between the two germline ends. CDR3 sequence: CASSLRGTWSQPQHF. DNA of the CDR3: TGTGCCAGCAGTTTGCGGGGGACGTGGAGTCAGCCCCAGCATTTT.

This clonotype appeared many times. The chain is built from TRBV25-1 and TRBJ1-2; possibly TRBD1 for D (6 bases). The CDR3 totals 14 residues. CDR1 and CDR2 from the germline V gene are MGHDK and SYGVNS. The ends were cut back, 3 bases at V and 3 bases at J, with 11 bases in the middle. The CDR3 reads CASSDRGTDYGYTF. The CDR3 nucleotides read TGTGCCAGCAGTGACAGGGGAACCGACTATGGCTACACCTTC.

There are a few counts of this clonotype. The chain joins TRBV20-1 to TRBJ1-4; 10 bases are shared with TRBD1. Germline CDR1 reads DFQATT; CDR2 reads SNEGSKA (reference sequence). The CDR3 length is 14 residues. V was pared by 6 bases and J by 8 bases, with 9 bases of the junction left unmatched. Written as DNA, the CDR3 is TGCAGTGCGAGCGACAGGGGGCGTGCGGAAAAACTGTTTTTT. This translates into CSASDRGRAEKLFF.

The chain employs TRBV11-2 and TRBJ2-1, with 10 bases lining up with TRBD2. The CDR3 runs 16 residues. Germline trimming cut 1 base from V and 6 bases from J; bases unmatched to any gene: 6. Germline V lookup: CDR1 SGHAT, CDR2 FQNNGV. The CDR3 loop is CASSLVELAGSNEQFF. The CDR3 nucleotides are TGTGCCAGCAGCTTAGTTGAACTAGCGGGGTCCAATGAGCAGTTCTTC.

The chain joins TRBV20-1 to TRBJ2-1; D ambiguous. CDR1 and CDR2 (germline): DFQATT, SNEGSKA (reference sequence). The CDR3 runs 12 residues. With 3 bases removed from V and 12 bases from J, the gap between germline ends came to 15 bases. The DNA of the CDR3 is TGCAGTGCTAGCCGTCTAGGGTTAGGGCAGTTCTTC. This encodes CSASRLGLGQFF.

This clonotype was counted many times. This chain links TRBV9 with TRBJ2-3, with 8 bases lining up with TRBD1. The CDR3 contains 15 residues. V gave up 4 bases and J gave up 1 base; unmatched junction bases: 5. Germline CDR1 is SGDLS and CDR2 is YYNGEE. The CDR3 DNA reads TGTGCCAGCAGCCTCACGGGACAGGGCACAGATACGCAGTATTTT. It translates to CASSLTGQGTDTQYF.

The CDR3 here is CASIKRGGNTEAFF. The CDR3 bases are TGTGCCAGCATAAAGAGGGGCGGGAACACTGAAGCTTTCTTT. The V and J genes are TRBV6-1 and TRBJ1-1; D is possibly TRBD1 (5 bases). Trimming shortened V by 7 bases and J by 1 base, and 13 bases separated the two germline ends. CDR3 length: 14 residues. In germline, CDR1 is MNHNS, CDR2 SASEGT.

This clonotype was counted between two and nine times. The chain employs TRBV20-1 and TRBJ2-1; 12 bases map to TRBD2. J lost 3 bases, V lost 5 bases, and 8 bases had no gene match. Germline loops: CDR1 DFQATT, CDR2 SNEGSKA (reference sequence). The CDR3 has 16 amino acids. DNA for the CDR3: TGCAGTGCTCTGAACCCGACTAGCGGGGGCTACAATGAGCAGTTCTTC. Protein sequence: CSALNPTSGGYNEQFF.

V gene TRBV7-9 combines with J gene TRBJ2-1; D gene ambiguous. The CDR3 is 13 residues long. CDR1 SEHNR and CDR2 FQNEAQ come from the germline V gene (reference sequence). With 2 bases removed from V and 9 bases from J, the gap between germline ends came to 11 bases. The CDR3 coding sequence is TGTGCCAGCAGCTTAATAGGGCTCCCTGAGCAGTTCTTC. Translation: CASSLIGLPEQFF.

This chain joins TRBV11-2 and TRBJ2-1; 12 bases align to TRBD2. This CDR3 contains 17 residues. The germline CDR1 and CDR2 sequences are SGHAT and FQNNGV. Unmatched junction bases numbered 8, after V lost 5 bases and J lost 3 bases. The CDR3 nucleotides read TGTGCCAGCAGCCGACCCCTAGCGGGGGGGAACTACAATGAGCAGTTCTTC. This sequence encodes CASSRPLAGGNYNEQFF. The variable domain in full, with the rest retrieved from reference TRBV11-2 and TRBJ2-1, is EAGVAQSPRYKIIEKRQSVAFWCNPISGHATLYWYQQILGQGPKLLIQFQNNGVVDDSQLPKDRFSAERLKGVDSTLKIQPAKLEDSAVYLCASSRPLAGGNYNEQFFGPGTRLTVL.

This CDR3 is CSVRQGRNEQFF. In nucleotides, the CDR3 is TGCAGCGTACGACAGGGGCGCAATGAGCAGTTCTTC. The gene calls are TRBV29-1 and TRBJ2-1, with 8 bases that match TRBD1. The CDR3 is made up of 12 amino acids. Trimming at V came to 6 bases and at J to 6 bases, leaving 4 bases not matched to a gene. Germline V CDR1 and CDR2: SQVTM, ANQGSEA.

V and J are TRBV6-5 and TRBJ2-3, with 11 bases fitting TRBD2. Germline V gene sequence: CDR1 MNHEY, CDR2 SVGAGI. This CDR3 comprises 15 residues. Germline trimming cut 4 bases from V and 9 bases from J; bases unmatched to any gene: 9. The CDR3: CASSFSSGGAGTQYF. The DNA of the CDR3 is TGTGCCAGCAGTTTCAGTAGCGGGGGGGCCGGGACGCAGTATTTT.

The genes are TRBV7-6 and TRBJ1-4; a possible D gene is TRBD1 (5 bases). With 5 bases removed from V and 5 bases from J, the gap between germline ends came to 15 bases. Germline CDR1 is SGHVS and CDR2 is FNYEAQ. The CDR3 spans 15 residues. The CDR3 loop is CASSPGREPNEKLFF. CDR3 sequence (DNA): TGTGCCAGCAGCCCCGGCAGGGAACCGAATGAAAAACTGTTTTTT.

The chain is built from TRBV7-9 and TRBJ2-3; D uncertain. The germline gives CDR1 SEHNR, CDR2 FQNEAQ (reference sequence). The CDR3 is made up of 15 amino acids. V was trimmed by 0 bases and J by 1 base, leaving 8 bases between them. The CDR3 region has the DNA TGTGCCAGCAGCTTAGCCTTGGTGGGCACAGATACGCAGTATTTT. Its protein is CASSLALVGTDTQYF.

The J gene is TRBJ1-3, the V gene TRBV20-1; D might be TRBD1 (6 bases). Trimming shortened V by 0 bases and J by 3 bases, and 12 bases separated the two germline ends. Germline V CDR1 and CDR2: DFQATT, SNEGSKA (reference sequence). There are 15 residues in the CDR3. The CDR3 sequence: CSARDGGAGGNTIYF. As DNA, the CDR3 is TGCAGTGCTAGAGATGGGGGGGCCGGTGGAAACACCATATATTTT.

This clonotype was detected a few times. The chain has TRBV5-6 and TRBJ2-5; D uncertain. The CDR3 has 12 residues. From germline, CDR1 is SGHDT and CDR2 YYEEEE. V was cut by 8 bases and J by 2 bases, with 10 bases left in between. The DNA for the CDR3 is TGTGCCAGTACGGGTTCTCAAGAGACCCAGTACTTC. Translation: CASTGSQETQYF.

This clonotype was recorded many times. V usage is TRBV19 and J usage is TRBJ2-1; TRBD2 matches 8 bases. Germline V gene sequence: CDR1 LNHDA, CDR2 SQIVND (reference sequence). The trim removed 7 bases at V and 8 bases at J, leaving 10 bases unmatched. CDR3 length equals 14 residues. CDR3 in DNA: TGTGCCAGTAATCGGGGGACTAGTATGGATGAGCAGTTCTTC. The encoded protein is CASNRGTSMDEQFF.

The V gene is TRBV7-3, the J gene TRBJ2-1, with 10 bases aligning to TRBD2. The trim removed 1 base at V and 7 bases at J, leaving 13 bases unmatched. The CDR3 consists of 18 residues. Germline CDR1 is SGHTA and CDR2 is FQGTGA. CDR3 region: CASSLRGVGAGGRNEQFF. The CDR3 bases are TGTGCCAGCAGCTTAAGGGGCGTCGGAGCGGGGGGGCGGAATGAGCAGTTCTTC.

The CDR3 region is CASSYGLAGGRDTQYF. In nucleotides, the CDR3 is TGTGCCAGCAGTTACGGGTTAGCGGGGGGGCGAGATACGCAGTATTTT. The chain recombines TRBV6-5 with TRBJ2-3; 11 nucleotides line up with TRBD2. V lost 2 bases, J lost 5 bases, and 6 bases stayed unmatched. This CDR3 has 16 residues. Germline V gene lookup returns CDR1 MNHEY and CDR2 SVGAGI.